This TCR beta chain was sequenced during a study of radiotherapy plus CTLA-4 blockade in lung cancer. The assay was immunoSEQ multiplex PCR, and TCRdb's table has in-frame clones only and misses some. The sample holds about 32,000 clones, 70% to 90% seen once. The germline CDR1 and CDR2 sequences are SGHVS and FNYEAQ. J was trimmed by 2 bases and V by 5 bases; bases with no gene match: 8. This CDR3 is 17 amino acids long. This TCR derives from a human donor with non-small cell lung cancer that progressed on radiotherapy plus ipilimumab. The sequenced sample was peripheral blood, obtained from a patient treated with radiotherapy plus ipilimumab. The chain uses TRBV7-6 and TRBJ2-2, with 10 bases aligning to TRBD1. The CDR3 DNA is TGTGCCAGCAGCCTTGGACAGGGGGGGGTAAACACCGGGGAGCTGTTTTTT. It specifies CASSLGQGGVNTGELFF.